Presented here are 24 T cell receptor beta chains from one specimen sequenced in a study of T cells in Graves' hyperthyroidism and ophthalmopathy. The investigators amplified TCR beta CDR3 regions from RNA transcripts. RT-PCR in the first round (using the HTBI primer set) targeted the TCR CDR3. TCRdb passed the multiplex PCR reads through MiXCR, listing each CDR3 protein once. The sample holds 450,000 to 550,000 distinct CDR3 sequences, less than 25% seen once. The specimen was blood. Receptor source: a woman aged 25 to 39 with Graves' ophthalmopathy.

This clonotype appeared many times. This chain joins TRBV19 and TRBJ1-1; TRBD1 aligns across 10 bases. The V and J ends lost 4 bases and 6 bases, in that order; junction bases with no gene match: 8. CDR1 is LNHDA and CDR2 is SQIVND in the germline V gene (reference sequence). The CDR3 is made up of 15 amino acids. The CDR3 protein is CASSSPGTGVSEAFF. The CDR3 bases are TGTGCCAGTAGTAGTCCCGGGACAGGGGTATCTGAAGCTTTCTTT.

This clonotype was seen ten or more times. The V gene is TRBV28, the J gene TRBJ2-7; possibly TRBD2 for D (7 bases). Germline lookup yields CDR1 MDHEN and CDR2 SYDVKM. The length of the CDR3 is 13 residues. V lost 4 bases and J 3 bases, leaving 10 bases between the germline ends. DNA for the CDR3: TGTGCCAGCAGTTCGGGGGGCGACTACGAGCAGTACTTC. It yields the protein CASSSGGDYEQYF.

This clonotype was seen at least ten times. V usage is TRBV2 and J usage is TRBJ2-2, with D possibly TRBD2 on 5 matching bases. V lost 4 bases, J lost 6 bases, and 21 bases lay in between. This CDR3 is 17 amino acids long. Germline V gene data show CDR1 as SNHLY and CDR2 as FYNNEI. The CDR3 reads CASSAIGSASISGELFF. The CDR3 DNA sequence: TGTGCCAGCAGTGCCATAGGGAGCGCAAGTATCTCCGGGGAGCTGTTTTTT.

This clonotype was detected ten times or more. The V and J genes are TRBV11-2 and TRBJ1-2; D gene unclear. The V gene's germline CDR1 is SGHAT and CDR2 FQNNGV. The CDR3 is 15 amino acids. The ends were cut back, 4 bases at V and 4 bases at J, with 16 bases in the middle. The CDR3 bases are TGTGCCAGCAGCTCCCTGGCGGGTCAGCTCTATGGCTACACCTTC. Its protein is CASSSLAGQLYGYTF.

The J gene is TRBJ1-1, the V gene TRBV6-5, with D maybe TRBD1 (5 bases). The germline gives CDR1 MNHEY, CDR2 SVGAGI. Trimming stripped 1 base from V and 7 bases from J, with 13 bases between. CDR3 length equals 14 residues. CDR3 residues: CASSYWGGGVEAFF. DNA for the CDR3: TGTGCCAGCAGTTACTGGGGGGGGGGGGTTGAAGCTTTCTTT.

In its sample, this clonotype was seen many times. The chain carries TRBV12-3 or TRBV12-4 and TRBJ2-2, with D possibly matching TRBD1 (7 bases). This CDR3 is 15 amino acids long. Trimming removed 9 bases at V and 4 bases at J, with 18 bases between. CDR3 in DNA: TGTGCCAGTAAGGAAAACAGGGGAGGCACCGGGGAGCTGTTTTTT. This gives the protein CASKENRGGTGELFF.

This clonotype was counted many times. This chain joins TRBV27 and TRBJ2-6; tentative D call: TRBD2 (6 bases). Germline V gene lookup returns CDR1 MNHEY and CDR2 SMNVEV (reference sequence). V was trimmed by 0 bases and J by 0 bases, leaving 9 bases between them. There are 17 residues in the CDR3. The CDR3 spells CASSLSEGDSGANVLTF. The CDR3 nucleotides read TGTGCCAGCAGTTTATCGGAGGGCGACTCTGGGGCCAACGTCCTGACTTTC.

This clonotype was seen ten or more times. Here the CDR3 reads CASSSQGILRYEQYF. The DNA of the CDR3 is TGTGCCAGCAGTTCACAGGGAATCTTACGGTACGAGCAGTACTTC. This rearrangement joins TRBV27 to TRBJ2-7; D may be TRBD1 (6 bases). There are 15 residues in the CDR3. Trimming left V 4 bases short and J 4 bases short, with 17 bases between. Germline V CDR1 and CDR2: MNHEY, SMNVEV (reference sequence).

This clonotype has ten or more counts. V usage is TRBV2 and J usage is TRBJ2-7; tentative D call: TRBD1 (6 bases). V was trimmed by 1 base and J by 0 bases, leaving 10 bases between them. The CDR3 runs to 15 residues. The germline V gene has CDR1 SNHLY and CDR2 FYNNEI. The CDR3 coding sequence is TGTGCCAGCAGTGAAGTCCGGGACAACTCCTACGAGCAGTACTTC. Residues: CASSEVRDNSYEQYF.

This clonotype was seen only a few times. The rearrangement joins TRBV10-1 to TRBJ2-7; 10 bases line up with TRBD1. Germline V gives CDR1 WNHNN, CDR2 SYGVQD (reference sequence). This CDR3 contains 17 residues. J was trimmed by 7 bases and V by 3 bases; bases with no gene match: 15. CDR3 nucleotide sequence: TGCGCCAGCAGTGACAATAAGCCCGGGACAGGGGAGGGAGAGCAGTACTTC. It translates to CASSDNKPGTGEGEQYF.

This clonotype has at least ten counts. This likely comes from a read error, as the CDR3 has no conserved phenylalanine or tryptophan at its end. V gene TRBV10-3 combines with J gene TRBJ1-5; 10 positions agree with TRBD1. Trimming cost V 6 bases and J 2 bases; bases outside gene matches: 7. Germline CDR1 and CDR2: ENHRY and SYGVKD. The CDR3 length is 16 residues. CDR3 amino acids: CAISSGTGEGNQPQHL. In DNA form, the CDR3 reads TGTGCCATCAGCTCCGGGACAGGGGAGGGCAATCAGCCCCAGCATCTT.

This chain uses TRBV20-1 with TRBJ2-5; perhaps TRBD2 as D (7 bases). V lost 6 bases, J lost 5 bases, and 25 bases lay in between. Germline assignment: CDR1 DFQATT and CDR2 SNEGSKA (reference sequence). CDR3 length: 16 residues. This CDR3 is CSASSGGGLSGETQYF. The CDR3 nucleotides are TGCAGTGCCAGCAGTGGGGGGGGCCTTTCCGGTGAGACCCAGTACTTC.

This chain links TRBV11-2 with TRBJ1-3; TRBD1 might be the D (6 bases). The CDR3 loop spans 17 amino acids. With 4 bases removed from V and 0 bases from J, the gap between germline ends came to 16 bases. Looked up from germline, CDR1 is SGHAT and CDR2 is FQNNGV. CDR3 sequence reads: CASSWRGAAFSGNTIYF. In DNA, the CDR3 is TGTGCCAGCAGCTGGAGGGGGGCGGCGTTCTCTGGAAACACCATATATTTT.

The sample holds a few counts of this clonotype. The chain employs TRBV11-2 and TRBJ1-1; perhaps TRBD1 as D (5 bases). The germline V gene encodes CDR1 SGHAT and CDR2 FQNNGV. V was trimmed by 5 bases and J by 7 bases, leaving 23 bases between them. CDR3 size: 16 residues. The CDR3 loop reads CASSRRAPSGVSEAFF. In DNA, the CDR3 is TGTGCCAGCAGCCGGCGTGCGCCATCGGGGGTCAGTGAAGCTTTCTTT. The whole variable domain, filled in from reference TRBV11-2 and TRBJ1-1, reads EAGVAQSPRYKIIEKRQSVAFWCNPISGHATLYWYQQILGQGPKLLIQFQNNGVVDDSQLPKDRFSAERLKGVDSTLKIQPAKLEDSAVYLCASSRRAPSGVSEAFFGQGTRLTVV.

The rearrangement joins TRBV14 to TRBJ2-7; D not resolved. The CDR3 runs 13 residues. The germline V and J ends were trimmed by 3 bases and 1 base, with 7 bases remaining between them. Germline loops: CDR1 SGHDN, CDR2 FVKESK. CDR3 protein: CASSHRTSYEQYF. CDR3 DNA sequence: TGTGCCAGCAGCCACCGGACGTCCTACGAGCAGTACTTC.

This clonotype was observed many times. This chain uses TRBV2 with TRBJ1-1; a weak D match, TRBD1 (5 bases). Trimming took 7 bases from V and 4 from J, leaving 16 bases between them. Germline V gene lookup returns CDR1 SNHLY and CDR2 FYNNEI. This CDR3 has 14 residues. CDR3 coding DNA: TGTGCCAGCACCAAGGAGGGGCTCGGCACTGAAGCTTTCTTT. This sequence encodes CASTKEGLGTEAFF.

Many counts were recorded for this clonotype. The chain employs TRBV7-3 and TRBJ2-5; 9 nucleotides line up with TRBD1. CDR3 size: 15 residues. Germline V CDR1 and CDR2: SGHTA, FQGTGA. J was trimmed by 4 bases and V by 5 bases; bases with no gene match: 8. As DNA, the CDR3 is TGTGCCAGCAGCCCCTGGACAGGGGTCGGAGAGACCCAGTACTTC. This encodes CASSPWTGVGETQYF.

This clonotype was detected many times. The chain employs TRBV12-3 or TRBV12-4 and TRBJ2-4; 7 bases match TRBD2. The V and J ends lost 7 bases and 2 bases, in that order; junction bases with no gene match: 5. The CDR3 has 14 residues. The CDR3 reads CASTNGGTKNIQYF. The DNA for the CDR3 is TGTGCCAGCACCAACGGGGGGACCAAAAACATTCAGTACTTC.

This clonotype was observed many times. The gene calls are TRBV12-3 or TRBV12-4 and TRBJ1-1; a weak D match, TRBD1 (6 bases). The CDR3 length is 13 residues. Trimming removed 6 bases from V and 6 bases from J, with 14 bases in between. Here the CDR3 reads CASSPGTPAEAFF. CDR3 DNA: TGTGCCAGCAGCCCCGGGACACCGGCTGAAGCTTTCTTT.

Many counts were recorded for this clonotype. The V call is TRBV28, the J call TRBJ2-5, with D uncertain. The CDR3 length is 14 residues. Looked up from germline, CDR1 is MDHEN and CDR2 is SYDVKM. V lost 4 bases, J lost 5 bases, and 14 bases lay in between. Here the CDR3 reads CASSSATTPETQYF. The CDR3 nucleotides are TGTGCCAGCAGTTCAGCGACGACCCCTGAGACCCAGTACTTC.

The table lists this clonotype with a count of one. This chain joins TRBV12-3 or TRBV12-4 and TRBJ2-7; TRBD1 matches 8 bases. The CDR3 runs 16 residues. J lost 7 bases, V lost 0 bases, and 11 bases had no gene match. For the CDR3, the DNA is TGTGCCAGCAGTTTAGCGCCCCCGGACAGGGTAGTAGAGCAGTACTTC. Translation gives CASSLAPPDRVVEQYF.

This clonotype was observed a handful of times. The rearrangement links TRBV6-2 or TRBV6-3 to TRBJ1-1; no clear D gene. V gave up 2 bases and J gave up 0 bases, with 13 bases separating them. The CDR3 totals 16 residues. CDR1 is MNHEY, CDR2 SVGEGT, per germline. CDR3 coding DNA: TGTGCCAGCAGTTACGGGAAGACATCCATGAACACTGAAGCTTTCTTT. Its translation is CASSYGKTSMNTEAFF.

This clonotype was recorded many times. This rearrangement joins TRBV7-3 to TRBJ2-7; no clear D gene. The CDR3 length is 14 residues. Germline CDR1 is SGHTA and CDR2 is FQGTGA. V was clipped by 5 bases and J by 2 bases, with 13 bases between them. CDR3 nucleotide sequence: TGTGCCAGCAGCCTCCATCCAGGTCCCTACGAGCAGTACTTC. Translated: CASSLHPGPYEQYF.

This clonotype showed up many times. The rearrangement links TRBV6-2 or TRBV6-3 to TRBJ1-1; no firm D call. This CDR3 has 14 amino acids. CDR1 MNHEY and CDR2 SVGEGT come from the germline V gene. Trimming pared 6 bases from V and 1 base from J, leaving 12 bases between. DNA for the CDR3: TGTGCCAGCAGACCGACCAAGACGAACACTGAAGCTTTCTTT. This encodes CASRPTKTNTEAFF.